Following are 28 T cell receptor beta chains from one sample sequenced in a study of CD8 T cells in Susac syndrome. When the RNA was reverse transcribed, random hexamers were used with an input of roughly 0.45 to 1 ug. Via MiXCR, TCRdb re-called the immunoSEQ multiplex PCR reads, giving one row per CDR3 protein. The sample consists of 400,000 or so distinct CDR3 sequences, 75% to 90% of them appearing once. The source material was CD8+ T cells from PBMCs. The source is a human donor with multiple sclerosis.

The CDR3 reads CASSQDRSGGTEAFF. CDR3 DNA: TGCGCCAGCAGCCAAGATCGGTCAGGGGGCACTGAAGCTTTCTTT. V and J are TRBV4-1 and TRBJ1-1; 7 positions agree with TRBD1. Germline CDR1 reads MGHRA; CDR2 reads YSYEKL. The CDR3 contains 15 residues. Unmatched junction bases numbered 5, after V lost 0 bases and J lost 4 bases.

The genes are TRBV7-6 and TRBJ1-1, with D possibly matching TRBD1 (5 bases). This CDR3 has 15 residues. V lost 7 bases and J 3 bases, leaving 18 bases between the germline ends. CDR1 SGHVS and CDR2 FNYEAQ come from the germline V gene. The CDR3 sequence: CASTSAAGYYTEAFF. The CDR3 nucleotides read TGTGCCAGCACCTCAGCCGCAGGGTATTACACTGAAGCTTTCTTT.

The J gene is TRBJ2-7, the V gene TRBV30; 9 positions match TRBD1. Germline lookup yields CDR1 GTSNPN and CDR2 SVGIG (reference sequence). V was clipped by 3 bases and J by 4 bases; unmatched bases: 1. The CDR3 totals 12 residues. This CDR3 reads CAWRGTGYEQYF. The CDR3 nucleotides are TGTGCCTGGAGGGGGACAGGGTACGAGCAGTACTTC.

CDR3 sequence reads: CASSQGREREDTDTQYF. The CDR3 DNA follows: TGCGCCAGCAGCCAGGGGCGGGAGCGTGAGGACACAGATACGCAGTATTTT. This chain links TRBV4-1 with TRBJ2-3; TRBD2 agrees at 7 bases. The CDR3 has 17 amino acids. The junction had 11 bases not matched to a gene; V was cut back by 3 bases and J by 2 bases. Per germline, CDR1 MGHRA and CDR2 YSYEKL.

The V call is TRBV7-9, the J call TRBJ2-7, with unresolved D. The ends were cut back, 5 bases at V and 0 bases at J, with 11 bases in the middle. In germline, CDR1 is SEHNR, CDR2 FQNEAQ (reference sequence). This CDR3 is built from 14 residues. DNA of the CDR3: TGTGCCAGCAGCCCATCTTACAGCTCCTACGAGCAGTACTTC. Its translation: CASSPSYSSYEQYF.

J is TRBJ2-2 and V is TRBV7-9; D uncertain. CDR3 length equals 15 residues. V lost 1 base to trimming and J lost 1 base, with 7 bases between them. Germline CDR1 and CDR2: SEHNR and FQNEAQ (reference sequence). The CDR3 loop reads CASSLVAVNTGELFF. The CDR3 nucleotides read TGTGCCAGCAGCTTAGTTGCAGTGAACACCGGGGAGCTGTTTTTT.

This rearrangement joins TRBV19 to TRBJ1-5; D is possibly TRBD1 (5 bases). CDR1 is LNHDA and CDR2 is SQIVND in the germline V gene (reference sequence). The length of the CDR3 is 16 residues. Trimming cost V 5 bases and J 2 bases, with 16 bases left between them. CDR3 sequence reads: CASSSLDRDGNQPQHF. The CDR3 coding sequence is TGTGCCAGTAGTTCCCTTGACAGAGATGGCAATCAGCCCCAGCATTTT.

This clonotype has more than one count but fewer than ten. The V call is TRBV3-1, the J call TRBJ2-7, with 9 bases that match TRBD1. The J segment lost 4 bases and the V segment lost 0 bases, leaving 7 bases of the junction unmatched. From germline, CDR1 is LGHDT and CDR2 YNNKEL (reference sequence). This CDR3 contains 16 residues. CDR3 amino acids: CASSQDIGTGLYEQYF. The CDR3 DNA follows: TGTGCCAGCAGCCAAGATATCGGGACAGGGCTATACGAGCAGTACTTC.

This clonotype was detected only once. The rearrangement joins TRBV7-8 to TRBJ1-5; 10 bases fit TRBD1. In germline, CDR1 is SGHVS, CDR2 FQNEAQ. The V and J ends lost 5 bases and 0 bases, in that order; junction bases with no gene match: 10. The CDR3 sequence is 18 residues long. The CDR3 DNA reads TGTGCCAGCAGCCGTGGACAGGGGGACCTTTATAGCAATCAGCCCCAGCATTTT. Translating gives CASSRGQGDLYSNQPQHF.

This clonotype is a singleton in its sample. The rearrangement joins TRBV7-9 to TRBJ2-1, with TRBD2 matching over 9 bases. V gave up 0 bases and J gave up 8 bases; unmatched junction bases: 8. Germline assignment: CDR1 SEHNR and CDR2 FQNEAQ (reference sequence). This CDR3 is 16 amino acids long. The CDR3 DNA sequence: TGTGCCAGCAGCTTAGCGCTCGGCGGGGGGGTCGATGAGCAGTTCTTC. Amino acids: CASSLALGGGVDEQFF.

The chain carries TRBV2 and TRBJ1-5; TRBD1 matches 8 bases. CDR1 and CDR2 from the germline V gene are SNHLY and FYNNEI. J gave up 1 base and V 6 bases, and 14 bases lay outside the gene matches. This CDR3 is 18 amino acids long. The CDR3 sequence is CASSGLRQGAFSNQPQHF. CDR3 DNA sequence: TGTGCCAGCAGCGGTTTGAGGCAGGGGGCATTCAGCAATCAGCCCCAGCATTTT.

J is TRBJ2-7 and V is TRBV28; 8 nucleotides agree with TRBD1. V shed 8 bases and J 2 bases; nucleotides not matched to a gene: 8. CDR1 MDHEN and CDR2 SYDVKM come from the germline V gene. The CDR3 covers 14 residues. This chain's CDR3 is CASQDRGPTYEQYF. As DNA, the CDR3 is TGTGCCAGCCAAGACAGGGGACCTACCTACGAGCAGTACTTC.

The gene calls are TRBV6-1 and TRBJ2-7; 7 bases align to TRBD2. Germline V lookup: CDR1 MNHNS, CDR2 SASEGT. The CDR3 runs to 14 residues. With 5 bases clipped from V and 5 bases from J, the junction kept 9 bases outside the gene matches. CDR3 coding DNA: TGTGCCAGCAGTAGTGGACTAGGTTGGGACGAGCAGTACTTC. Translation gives CASSSGLGWDEQYF.

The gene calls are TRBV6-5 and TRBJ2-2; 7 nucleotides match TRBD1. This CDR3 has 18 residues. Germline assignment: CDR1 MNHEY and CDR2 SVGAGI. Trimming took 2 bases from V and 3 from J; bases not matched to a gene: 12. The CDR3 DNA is TGTGCCAGCAGTTACCGATCAGGGGGAAATCTGTACACCGGGGAGCTGTTTTTT. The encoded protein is CASSYRSGGNLYTGELFF.

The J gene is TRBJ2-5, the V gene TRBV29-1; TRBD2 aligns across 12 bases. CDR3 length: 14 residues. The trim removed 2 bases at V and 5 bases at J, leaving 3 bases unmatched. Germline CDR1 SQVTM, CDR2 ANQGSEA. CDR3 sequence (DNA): TGCAGCGTTGAACTAGCGGGAGGGCCGGAGACCCAGTACTTC. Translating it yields CSVELAGGPETQYF.

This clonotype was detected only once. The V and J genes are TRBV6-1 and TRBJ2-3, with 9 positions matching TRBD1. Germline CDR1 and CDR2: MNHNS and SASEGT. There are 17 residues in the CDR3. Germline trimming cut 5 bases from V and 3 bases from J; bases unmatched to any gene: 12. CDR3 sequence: CASSRTGEFPATDTQYF. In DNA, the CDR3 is TGTGCCAGCAGTCGGACAGGGGAATTTCCGGCAACAGATACGCAGTATTTT.

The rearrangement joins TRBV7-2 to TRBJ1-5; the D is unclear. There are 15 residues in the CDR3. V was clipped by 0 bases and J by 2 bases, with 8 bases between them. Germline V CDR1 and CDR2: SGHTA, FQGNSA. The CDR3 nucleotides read TGTGCCAGCAGCTTAGCGGCCGGGGGCAATCAGCCCCAGCATTTT. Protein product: CASSLAAGGNQPQHF. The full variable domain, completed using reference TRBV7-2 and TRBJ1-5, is GAGVSQSPSNKVTEKGKDVELRCDPISGHTALYWYRQSLGQGLEFLIYFQGNSAPDKSGLPSDRFSAERTGGSVSTLTIQRTQQEDSAVYLCASSLAAGGNQPQHFGDGTRLSIL.

Here the CDR3 DNA reads TGCGCCAGCAGCCAAGAGGGGCCTCCGAGCTCCTACGAGCAGTACTTC. Encoded protein: CASSQEGPPSSYEQYF. The chain combines TRBV4-1 with TRBJ2-7; the D gene is possibly TRBD1 (5 bases). Germline CDR1 MGHRA, CDR2 YSYEKL. With 0 bases removed from V and 0 bases from J, the gap between germline ends came to 12 bases. The CDR3 spans 16 residues.

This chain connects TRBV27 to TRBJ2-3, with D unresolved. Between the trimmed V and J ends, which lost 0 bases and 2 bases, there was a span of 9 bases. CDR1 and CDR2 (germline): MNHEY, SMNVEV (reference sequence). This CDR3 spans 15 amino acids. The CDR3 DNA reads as TGTGCCAGCAGTTTATCCCCAGTCAACACAGATACGCAGTATTTT. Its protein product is CASSLSPVNTDTQYF.

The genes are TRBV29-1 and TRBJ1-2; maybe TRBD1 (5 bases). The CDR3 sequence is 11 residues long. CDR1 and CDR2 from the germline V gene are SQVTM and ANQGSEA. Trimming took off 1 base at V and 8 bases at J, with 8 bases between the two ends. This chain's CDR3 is CSVEGGTGYTF. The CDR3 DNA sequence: TGCAGCGTTGAAGGGGGCACGGGCTACACCTTC.

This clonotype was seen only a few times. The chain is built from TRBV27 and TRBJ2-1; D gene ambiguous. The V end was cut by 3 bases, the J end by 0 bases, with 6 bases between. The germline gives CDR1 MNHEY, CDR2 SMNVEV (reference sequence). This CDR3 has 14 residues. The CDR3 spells CASSLPDSYNEQFF. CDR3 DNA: TGTGCCAGCAGTTTGCCCGACTCCTACAATGAGCAGTTCTTC.

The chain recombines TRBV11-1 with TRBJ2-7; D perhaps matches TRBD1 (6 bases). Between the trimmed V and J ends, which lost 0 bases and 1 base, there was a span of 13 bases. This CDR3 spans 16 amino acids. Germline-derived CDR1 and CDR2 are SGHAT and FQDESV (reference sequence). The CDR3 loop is CASSLARGTPSYEQYF. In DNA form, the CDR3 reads TGTGCCAGCAGCTTAGCGAGGGGGACACCGTCCTACGAGCAGTACTTC.

Here the CDR3 DNA reads TGTGCCAGCAGTTTAACGGATAACTTGGACTACGAGCAGTACTTC. Protein: CASSLTDNLDYEQYF. The V call is TRBV27, the J call TRBJ2-7; D is unresolved. CDR1 and CDR2 (germline): MNHEY, SMNVEV (reference sequence). Trimming removed 2 bases at V and 3 bases at J, with 14 bases between. The CDR3 spans 15 residues.

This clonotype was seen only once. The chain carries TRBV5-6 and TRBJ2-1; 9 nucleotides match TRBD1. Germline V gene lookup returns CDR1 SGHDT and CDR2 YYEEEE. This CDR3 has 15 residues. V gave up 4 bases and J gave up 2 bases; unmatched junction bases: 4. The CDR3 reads CASSEDRGTYNEQFF. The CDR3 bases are TGTGCCAGCAGCGAGGACAGGGGTACCTACAATGAGCAGTTCTTC.

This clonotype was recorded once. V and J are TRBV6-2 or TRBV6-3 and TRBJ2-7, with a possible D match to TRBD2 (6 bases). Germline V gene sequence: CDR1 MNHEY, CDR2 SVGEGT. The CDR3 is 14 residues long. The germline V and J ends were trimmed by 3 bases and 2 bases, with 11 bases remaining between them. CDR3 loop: CASSYRRDTYEQYF. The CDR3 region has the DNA TGTGCCAGCAGTTATCGGCGGGATACCTACGAGCAGTACTTC.

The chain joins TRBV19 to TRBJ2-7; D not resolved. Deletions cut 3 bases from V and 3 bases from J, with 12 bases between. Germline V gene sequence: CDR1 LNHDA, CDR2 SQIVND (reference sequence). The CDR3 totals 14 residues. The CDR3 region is CASSMAPVGYEQYF. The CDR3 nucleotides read TGTGCCAGTAGTATGGCCCCCGTTGGCTACGAGCAGTACTTC.

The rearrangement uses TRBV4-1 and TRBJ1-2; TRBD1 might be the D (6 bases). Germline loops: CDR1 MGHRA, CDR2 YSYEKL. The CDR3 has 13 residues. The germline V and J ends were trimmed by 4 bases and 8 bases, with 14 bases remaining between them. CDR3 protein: CASSLGPGAGYTF. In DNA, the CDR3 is TGCGCCAGCAGCCTGGGCCCAGGGGCCGGCTACACCTTC.

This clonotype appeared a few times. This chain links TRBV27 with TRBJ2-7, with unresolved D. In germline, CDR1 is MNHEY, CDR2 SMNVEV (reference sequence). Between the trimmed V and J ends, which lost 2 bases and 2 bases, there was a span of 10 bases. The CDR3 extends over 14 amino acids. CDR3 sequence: CASSLGQAPYEQYF. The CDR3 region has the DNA TGTGCCAGCAGTTTAGGGCAGGCCCCCTACGAGCAGTACTTC.